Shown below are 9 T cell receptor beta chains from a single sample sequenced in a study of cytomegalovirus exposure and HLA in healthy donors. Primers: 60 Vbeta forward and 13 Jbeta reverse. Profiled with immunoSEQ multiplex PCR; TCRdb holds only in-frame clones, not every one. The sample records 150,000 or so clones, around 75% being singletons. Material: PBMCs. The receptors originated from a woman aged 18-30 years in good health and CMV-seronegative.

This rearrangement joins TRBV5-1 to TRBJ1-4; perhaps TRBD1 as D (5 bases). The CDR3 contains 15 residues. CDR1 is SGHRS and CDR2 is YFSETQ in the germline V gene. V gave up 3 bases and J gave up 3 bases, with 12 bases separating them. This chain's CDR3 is CASSSRGESNEKLFF. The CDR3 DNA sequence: TGCGCCAGCAGCTCCCGGGGGGAATCTAATGAAAAACTGTTTTTT.

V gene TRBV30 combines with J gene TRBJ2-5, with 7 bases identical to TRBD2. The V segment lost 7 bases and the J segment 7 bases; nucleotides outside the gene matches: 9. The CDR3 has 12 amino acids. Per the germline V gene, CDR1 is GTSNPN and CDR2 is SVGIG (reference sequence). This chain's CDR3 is CAFESGTRTQYF. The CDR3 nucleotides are TGTGCCTTCGAGAGCGGGACTCGGACCCAGTACTTC. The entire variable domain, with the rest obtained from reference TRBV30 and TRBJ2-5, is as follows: SQTIHQWPATLVQPVGSPLSLECTVEGTSNPNLYWYRQAAGRGLQLLFYSVGIGQISSEVPQNLSASRPQDRQFILSSKKLLLSDSGFYLCAFESGTRTQYFGPGTRLLVL.

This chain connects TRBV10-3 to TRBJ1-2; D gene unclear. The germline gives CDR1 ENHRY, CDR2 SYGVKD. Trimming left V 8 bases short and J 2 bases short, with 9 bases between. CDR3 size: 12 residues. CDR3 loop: CAIGRSNYGYTF. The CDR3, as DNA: TGTGCCATCGGTCGGAGCAACTATGGCTACACCTTC.

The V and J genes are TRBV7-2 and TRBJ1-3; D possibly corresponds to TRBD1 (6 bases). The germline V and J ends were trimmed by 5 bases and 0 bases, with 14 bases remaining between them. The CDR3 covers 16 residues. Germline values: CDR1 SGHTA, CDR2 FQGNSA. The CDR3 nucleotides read TGTGCCAGCAGCCGCGGGGGGGCCGCCTCTGGAAACACCATATATTTT. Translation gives CASSRGGAASGNTIYF.

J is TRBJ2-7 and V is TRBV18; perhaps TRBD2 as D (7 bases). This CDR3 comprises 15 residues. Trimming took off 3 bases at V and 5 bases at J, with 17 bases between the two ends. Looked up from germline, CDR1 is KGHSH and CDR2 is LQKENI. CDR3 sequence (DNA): TGTGCCAGCTCACCCGCGGGGAGGGGGGTTGACGAGCAGTACTTC. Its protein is CASSPAGRGVDEQYF.

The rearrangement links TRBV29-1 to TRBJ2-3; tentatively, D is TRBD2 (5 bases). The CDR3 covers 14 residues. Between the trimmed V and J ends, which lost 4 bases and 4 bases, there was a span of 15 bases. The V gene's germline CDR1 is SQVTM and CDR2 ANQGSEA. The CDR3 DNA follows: TGCAGCGTTGTAGGGCTAGCTGGGGCAGATACGCAGTATTTT. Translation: CSVVGLAGADTQYF.

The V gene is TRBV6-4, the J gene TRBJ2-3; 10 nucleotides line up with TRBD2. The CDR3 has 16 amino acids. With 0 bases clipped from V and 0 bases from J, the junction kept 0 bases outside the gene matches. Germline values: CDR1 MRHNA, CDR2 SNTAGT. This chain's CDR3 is CASSDSTSGSTDTQYF. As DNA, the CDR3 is TGTGCCAGCAGTGACTCGACTAGCGGGAGCACAGATACGCAGTATTTT.

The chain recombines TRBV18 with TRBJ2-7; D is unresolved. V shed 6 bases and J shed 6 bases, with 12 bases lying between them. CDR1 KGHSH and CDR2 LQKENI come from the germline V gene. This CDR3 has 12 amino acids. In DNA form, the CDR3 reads TGTGCCAGCTCCCAGCCGGGTACCGAGCAGTACGTC. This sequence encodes CASSQPGTEQYV.

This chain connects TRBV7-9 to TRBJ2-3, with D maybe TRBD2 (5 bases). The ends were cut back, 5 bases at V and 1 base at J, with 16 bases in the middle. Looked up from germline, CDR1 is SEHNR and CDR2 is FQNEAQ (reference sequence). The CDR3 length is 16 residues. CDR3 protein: CASSARTPPGTDTQYF. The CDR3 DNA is TGTGCCAGCAGCGCCCGGACTCCCCCAGGCACAGATACGCAGTATTTT.